This is a list of T cell receptor beta chains from one sample in a study of early T cells in non-severe SARS-CoV-2 infection. TCRdb reanalysed the 5' RACE reads using MiXCR and keeps one entry per CDR3 protein. This repertoire shows roughly 67,000 distinct CDR3 sequences, 12% found once; its top ten account for more than 1.5%. Sequenced material: whole blood. The receptor source for this set is an adult who was a healthcare worker with PCR-confirmed SARS-CoV-2 infection or an uninfected control (not recorded which). The CDR3 runs from the conserved cysteine through the conserved F or W. The D gene is left open where the match is weak. Clone sizes are given selectively: once, few, many, or a class where the clone is expanded.

TRBJ1-1 - many TRBV28 TGTGCCGGCCAGACAGACACTGAAGCTTTCTTT CAGQTDTEAFF
TRBJ2-3 - few TRBV7-9 TGTGCCAGCAGCTTAGCCCCTGGGGCGGCCCCTAGCACAGATACGCAGTATTTT CASSLAPGAAPSTDTQYF
TRBJ2-1 - many TRBV20-1 TGCAGTGCTTCCATCCCTGGCGCGAGCTCCTACAATGAGCAGTTCTTC CSASIPGASSYNEQFF
TRBJ2-7 TRBD2 - TRBV2 TGTGCCAGCATTGGGCGTAGCGGGGTCTACGAGCAGTACTTC CASIGRSGVYEQYF
TRBJ1-5 TRBD1 - TRBV5-5 TGTGCCAGCCGTAGGGACAGGGGGGATCAGCCCCAGCATTTT CASRRDRGDQPQHF
TRBJ1-4 - few TRBV19 TGTGCCAGTAGTAGCCTTGGTCGTCGGACTAATGAAAAACTGTTTTTT CASSSLGRRTNEKLFF
TRBJ2-5 TRBD2 few TRBV14 TGTGCCAGCAGCCTGGGACTAGCGGGGGGCCAAGAGACCCAGTACTTC CASSLGLAGGQETQYF
TRBJ1-1 - - TRBV25-1 TGTGCCAGCACTGGGGTTGGCACTGAAGCTTTCTTT CASTGVGTEAFF
TRBJ2-5 - few TRBV13 TGTGCCAGCAGCTTTCGGACAGAAGAGACCCAGTACTTC CASSFRTEETQYF
TRBJ2-7 - few TRBV29-1 TGCAGCGTAGTTGAAGGGAAAGGACCCTACGAGCAGTACTTC CSVVEGKGPYEQYF
TRBJ2-2 TRBD2 - TRBV14 TGTGCCAGCAGCCGCAGACTAGCGGGATCCGGGGAGCTGTTTTTT CASSRRLAGSGELFF
TRBJ1-1 - - TRBV7-2 TGTGCCAGCAGCTTGCCTATCAGGGGCACTGAAGCTTTCTTT CASSLPIRGTEAFF
TRBJ2-1 TRBD1 many TRBV5-1 TGCGCCAGCAGCTTGGAACCTATGGGACAGGGATACAATGAGCAGTTCTTC CASSLEPMGQGYNEQFF
TRBJ2-1 - many TRBV6-2/TRBV6-3 TGTGCCAGCAGTTATGCGAGAGGCGAGCAGTTCTTC CASSYARGEQFF
TRBJ2-3 TRBD1 few TRBV7-6 TGTGCCAGCAGCTTAACCTCTACAGGGGGCACAGATACGCAGTATTTT CASSLTSTGGTDTQYF
TRBJ2-7 TRBD2 - TRBV3-1 TGTGCCAGCAGCCAAGGAAAGGGGCTAGCGGGGGCTGTGGGCCACGAGCAGTACTTC CASSQGKGLAGAVGHEQYF
TRBJ2-7 TRBD2 few TRBV6-6 TGTGCCAGCAGAGCCAGCGGGGGGACGTGGGTCTACGAGCAGTACTTC CASRASGGTWVYEQYF
TRBJ1-1 TRBD1 many TRBV20-1 TGCAGTGCCCCGGACAGGGCGGAGGGGAACACTGAAGCTTTCTTT CSAPDRAEGNTEAFF
TRBJ1-1 - many TRBV12-3/TRBV12-4 TGTGCCAGCACCATGGGACACCTGAACACTGAAGCTTTCTTT CASTMGHLNTEAFF
TRBJ1-2 TRBD1 few TRBV7-9 TGTGCCAGCAGCTTAGGAGGGACAGGCACCTATGGCTACACCTTC CASSLGGTGTYGYTF
TRBJ2-5 TRBD1 few TRBV5-4 TGTGCCAGCAGCCCATCAACCGGGACAGAAAACCAAGAGACCCAGTACTTC CASSPSTGTENQETQYF
TRBJ2-4 - - TRBV5-6 TGTGCCAGCAGCCACGAGAACGACGTAACCAAAAACATTCAGTACTTC CASSHENDVTKNIQYF
TRBJ2-2 - few TRBV7-8 TGTGCCAGCAGCATAGGGGCTTCGAACACCGGGGAGCTGTTTTTT CASSIGASNTGELFF
TRBJ2-7 - few TRBV9 TGTGCCAGCAGCATCGGGACTGACCCAACCTACGAGCAGTACTTC CASSIGTDPTYEQYF
TRBJ1-1 - - TRBV30 TGTGCCTGGAGTCTAACAGGGATGGGCACTGAAGCTTTCTTT CAWSLTGMGTEAFF
TRBJ2-3 TRBD2 - TRBV12-3/TRBV12-4 TGTGCCAGCAGTTTAGCGCTAGCGGGGGGGTTGGATACGCAGTATTTT CASSLALAGGLDTQYF
TRBJ2-7 TRBD2 many TRBV18 TGTGCCAGCTCACCAGGGCGGACTAGAACCGAGCAGTACTTC CASSPGRTRTEQYF
TRBJ1-1 - many TRBV27 TGTGCCAGCAGTCCCGACAGTAGGACTGAAGCTTTCTTT CASSPDSRTEAFF
TRBJ2-7 TRBD1 few TRBV18 TGTGCCAGCTCACCGGGACAGGGCCTCTACGAGCAGTACTTC CASSPGQGLYEQYF
TRBJ2-5 TRBD2 few TRBV5-1 TGCGCCAGCAGCTTGGATCCGGGGGGCCAAGAGACCCAGTACTTC CASSLDPGGQETQYF
TRBJ2-1 TRBD1 many TRBV6-4 TGTGCCAGCAGTGACTCACCGGGACAGGGGGCCAATGAGCAGTTCTTC CASSDSPGQGANEQFF
TRBJ2-1 TRBD2 once TRBV6-2/TRBV6-3 TGTGCCAGCAGGGCACTAGCGCCCTCCTACAATGAGCAGTTCTTC CASRALAPSYNEQFF
TRBJ2-5 - - TRBV21-1 TGTGCCAGCAGCATGCGGGGGCCCCAAGAGACCCAGTACTTC CASSMRGPQETQYF
TRBJ2-4 - few TRBV15 TGTGCCACCAGCGGAGACCGACCCATAGTTGGTGACATTCAGTACTTC CATSGDRPIVGDIQYF
TRBJ1-5 - - TRBV12-3/TRBV12-4 TGTGCCAGCACAGACACCAATAGCAATCAGCCCCAGCATTTT CASTDTNSNQPQHF
TRBJ1-2 TRBD1 - TRBV3-1 TGTGCCAGCAGCCAAGGACAGGGGGCCTTCACCTTC CASSQGQGAFTF
TRBJ1-1 - many TRBV3-1 TGTGCCAGCAGCCAAGGCAACGCACTGAACACTGAAGCTTTCTTT CASSQGNALNTEAFF
TRBJ1-3 - - TRBV30 TGTGCCTGGAGTGTACTATTGGGGAGCTCTGGAAACACCATATATTTT CAWSVLLGSSGNTIYF
TRBJ1-5 - few TRBV7-9 TGTGCCAGCAGCCGGGACACCCGCAATCAGCCCCAGCATTTT CASSRDTRNQPQHF
TRBJ2-7 TRBD2 - TRBV9 TGTGCCAGCAGCGCTTCGGGAGGCTACGAGCAGTACTTC CASSASGGYEQYF
TRBJ1-5 - medium-sized TRBV18 TGTGCCAGCTCACCCGGGCGTAGCAATCAGCCCCAGCATTTT CASSPGRSNQPQHF
TRBJ2-7 TRBD2 few TRBV20-1 TGCAGTGCTAGAGATATCCATGGACTAGCGGGGGTCTACGAGCAGTACTTC CSARDIHGLAGVYEQYF
TRBJ2-1 - few TRBV6-1 TGTGCCAGCAGTCCCCTGGCTAAGGAGTTCTTC CASSPLAKEFF
TRBJ1-1 - few TRBV6-5 TGTGCCAGCAGTTACTCGATCGGAACCGCAGGGACTGAAGTTTTCTTT CASSYSIGTAGTEVFF
TRBJ2-4 - many TRBV29-1 TGCAGCGCGGAAGGTGGCACCATTCAGTACTTC CSAEGGTIQYF
TRBJ2-6 TRBD1 - TRBV3-1 TGTGCCAGCAGCTTAAGTTGGCAGGGACAGGGAGGGGCCAACGTCCTGACTTTC CASSLSWQGQGGANVLTF
TRBJ2-7 TRBD2 - TRBV3-1 TGTGCCAGCAGCCCTCTGGGGACTAGCTTATACGAGCAGTACTTC CASSPLGTSLYEQYF